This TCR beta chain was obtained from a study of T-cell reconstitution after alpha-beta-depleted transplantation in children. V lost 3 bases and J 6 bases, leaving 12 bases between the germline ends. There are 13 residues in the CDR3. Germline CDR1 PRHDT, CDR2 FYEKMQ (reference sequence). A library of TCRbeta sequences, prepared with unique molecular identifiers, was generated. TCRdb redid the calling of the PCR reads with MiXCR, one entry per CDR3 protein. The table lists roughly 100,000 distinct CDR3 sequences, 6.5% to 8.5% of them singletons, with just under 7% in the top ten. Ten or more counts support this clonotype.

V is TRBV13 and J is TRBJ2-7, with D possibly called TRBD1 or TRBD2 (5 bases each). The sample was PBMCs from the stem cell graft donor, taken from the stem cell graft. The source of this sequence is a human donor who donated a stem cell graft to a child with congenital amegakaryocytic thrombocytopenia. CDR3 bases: TGTGCCAGCAGCTTGAGGGGAAGCGGCGAGCAGTACTTC. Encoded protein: CASSLRGSGEQYF.